This TCR beta chain is from a study of T cells in Graves' hyperthyroidism and ophthalmopathy. Concerning this clonotype itself: The antigen remains undetermined.

Amplification yielded TCR beta CDR3 regions, with RNA transcripts as the source. During a first-round RT-PCR of the TCR CDR3, the HTBI primer set was used. MiXCR was run by TCRdb on the multiplex PCR reads, yielding one entry per CDR3 protein. This sample has about 720,000 distinct CDR3 sequences, with about a sixth found just once. Recently diagnosed hyperthyroidism of less than 2 months' duration affected patients aged 18 to 65. Patients showing uncontrolled infection, other autoimmune disease, pregnancy or lactation were ineligible. Study-level results: Ophthalmopathy was separated from stable hyperthyroidism by a 13 V-J model. With a median lead of approximately 6.4 months before onset, the model predicted ophthalmopathy.

The germline V gene encodes CDR1 SGHNT and CDR2 YYREEE (reference sequence). The V end was cut by 4 bases, the J end by 6 bases, with 20 bases between. The CDR3 is made up of 16 amino acids. This TCR was recovered from a man between 18 and 35 years old with Graves' hyperthyroidism. The chain combines TRBV5-4 with TRBJ2-1; D might be TRBD2 (5 bases). Source material: blood. CDR3 residues: CASSQRAVPIGNEQFF. As DNA, the CDR3 is TGTGCCAGCAGCCAAAGAGCGGTCCCAATCGGCAATGAGCAGTTCTTC. Full variable domain (rest looked up from reference TRBV5-4 and TRBJ2-1): ETGVTQSPTHLIKTRGQQVTLRCSSQSGHNTVSWYQQALGQGPQFIFQYYREEENGRGNFPPRFSGLQFPNYSSELNVNALELDDSALYLCASSQRAVPIGNEQFFGPGTRLTVL.